This entry describes one TCR beta chain. As yet, its antigen is unknown. This PCR relied on a set of 60 Vbeta primers and 13 Jbeta primers. Sequenced by immunoSEQ multiplex PCR; TCRdb stores in-frame clones only, minus some. The table lists around 110,000 clones, less than 80% of them singletons. Germline V gives CDR1 SGHNT, CDR2 YYREEE (reference sequence). V lost 0 bases and J lost 0, with 10 bases in between. This CDR3 has 15 residues. This sample stems from a study of cytomegalovirus exposure and HLA in healthy donors. General study points: A later analysis linked a missense variant in DCLRE1C to the trimming of TCR beta V and J genes. Further analysis, carried out later, found HLA-associated TCR beta chains more clonally expanded than equally common other chains. Sequencing probably produced one cluster of sequence variants that were highly shared.

Source material: PBMCs. The rearrangement links TRBV5-4 to TRBJ2-7; a possible D gene is TRBD1 (5 bases). The clonotype was recovered from a young man in good health and CMV-seronegative. CDR3 DNA: TGTGCCAGCAGCTTGGCCCAGGGTAGCTCCTACGAGCAGTACTTC. Protein sequence: CASSLAQGSSYEQYF.